The rows below give T cell receptor beta chains drawn from one sample of a study of neoadjuvant anti-PD-1 for oral cavity cancer. The repertoire was sequenced with immunoSEQ multiplex PCR; TCRdb's copy has only in-frame clones and lacks some. Of around 18,000 clones listed, 69% are singletons. The specimen was PBMCs, collected before nivolumab (anti-PD-1) treatment. The source is a person aged 35 to 85 with oral cavity squamous cell carcinoma. CDR3s include the opening cysteine and the closing phenylalanine or tryptophan. A D gene is named only where the DNA matches it firmly. Rows may omit the clone size; those that give it use once, few, many or a size class.

D | J | V | size | CDR3 | DNA
TRBD2 | TRBJ2-1 | TRBV5-1 | . | CASSQLAEDYNEQFF | TGCGCCAGCAGCCAACTAGCGGAGGACTACAATGAGCAGTTCTTC
TRBD2 | TRBJ2-1 | TRBV7-2 | . | CASSSGTSGVYNEQFF | TGTGCCAGCAGCTCGGGGACTAGCGGGGTATACAATGAGCAGTTCTTC
. | TRBJ2-7 | TRBV9 | . | CASSPPASYEQYF | TGTGCCAGCAGCCCCCCTGCCTCCTACGAGCAGTACTTC
. | TRBJ1-1 | TRBV5-1 | few | CASSLDSPEAFF | TGCGCCAGCAGCTTGGATTCTCCTGAAGCTTTCTTT
TRBD2 | TRBJ2-7 | TRBV28 | . | CASSWTSGSGEQYF | TGTGCCAGCAGTTGGACTAGCGGGAGCGGCGAGCAGTACTTC
TRBD2 | TRBJ2-2 | TRBV2 | . | CASSEAYPGLAGVNTGELFF | TGTGCCAGCAGTGAAGCCTACCCAGGACTAGCGGGAGTGAACACCGGGGAGCTGTTTTTT
TRBD1 | TRBJ1-2 | TRBV6-5 | . | CASSQGEGGYTF | TGTGCCAGCTCACAGGGGGAGGGGGGCTACACCTTC
TRBD1 | TRBJ1-2 | TRBV10-3 | few | CAISESTDRGYTF | TGTGCCATCAGTGAGTCGACGGACAGGGGCTACACCTTC
. | TRBJ1-1 | TRBV10-2 | . | CASSDAGPEAFF | TGCGCCAGCAGTGACGCCGGGCCTGAAGCTTTCTTT
TRBD1 | TRBJ2-7 | TRBV30 | few | CAWSILGQGAREQYF | TGTGCCTGGAGCATCCTGGGACAGGGGGCTAGGGAGCAGTACTTC
. | TRBJ2-7 | TRBV7-9 | once | CASSTLWGGTSYEQYF | TGTGCCAGCAGCACCCTTTGGGGCGGGACCTCCTACGAGCAGTACTTC
. | TRBJ1-2 | TRBV7-6 | few | CASSLGRSFSF | TGTGCCAGCAGCTTAGGGAGGAGTTTCTCCTTC
TRBD2 | TRBJ2-3 | TRBV5-1 | . | CASSLAASGAASTDTQYF | TGCGCCAGCAGCTTGGCCGCTAGCGGAGCTGCTAGCACAGATACGCAGTATTTT
TRBD1 | TRBJ2-7 | TRBV6-5 | . | CASSQTRDRVYEQYF | TGTGCCAGCAGCCAAACTCGGGACAGAGTCTACGAGCAGTACTTC
. | TRBJ1-1 | TRBV20-1 | . | CSGSSNTEAFF | TGCAGTGGATCGTCGAACACTGAAGCTTTCTTT
. | TRBJ1-1 | TRBV7-8 | . | CASSLSTGGQVNTEAFF | TGTGCCAGCAGCCTCTCTACGGGAGGGCAGGTGAACACTGAAGCTTTCTTT
TRBD1 | TRBJ1-2 | TRBV6-5 | . | CASSYLRTGGGYGYTF | TGTGCCAGCAGTTACCTCAGGACAGGGGGGGGGTATGGCTACACCTTC
TRBD2 | TRBJ2-7 | TRBV11-2 | . | CASSLSAGGAYEQYF | TGTGCCAGCAGCTTATCTGCGGGAGGCGCCTACGAGCAGTACTTC
. | TRBJ1-1 | TRBV30 | once | CAWEERGEAFF | TGTGCCTGGGAAGAACGGGGTGAAGCTTTCTTT
TRBD1 | TRBJ1-4 | TRBV6-6 | . | CASSRQGAGTNEKLFF | TGTGCCAGCAGTAGACAGGGGGCTGGGACTAATGAAAAACTGTTTTTT
TRBD1 | TRBJ2-3 | TRBV14 | once | CASSHAGQGAAEDTQYF | TGTGCCAGCAGCCACGCCGGACAGGGGGCTGCGGAAGATACGCAGTATTTT
. | TRBJ2-7 | TRBV6-6 | . | CASSPEDKGGQYF | TGTGCCAGCAGCCCCGAGGACAAGGGAGGGCAGTACTTC
. | TRBJ1-2 | TRBV6-5 | few | CASREKNYGYTF | TGTGCCAGCAGAGAGAAAAACTATGGCTACACCTTC
TRBD2 | TRBJ2-7 | TRBV10-3 | . | CAISEGLAGGEQYF | TGTGCCATCAGTGAGGGGCTAGCGGGAGGCGAGCAGTACTTC
. | TRBJ1-5 | TRBV19 | few | CASSWGDQPQHF | TGTGCCAGTAGCTGGGGAGATCAGCCCCAGCATTTT
. | TRBJ2-1 | TRBV19 | . | CASSFSQGLNEQFF | TGTGCCAGTAGTTTCTCCCAGGGTCTTAATGAGCAGTTCTTC
. | TRBJ2-3 | TRBV2 | few | CASSVGGSTDTQYF | TGTGCCAGCAGTGTGGGCGGGAGCACAGATACGCAGTATTTT
. | TRBJ1-2 | TRBV5-1 | . | CASSPAANYGYTF | TGCGCCAGCAGCCCCGCCGCTAACTATGGCTACACCTTC
. | TRBJ1-2 | TRBV5-5 | few | CASSFEIGGYTF | TGTGCCAGCAGCTTCGAAATCGGTGGCTACACCTTC
TRBD2 | TRBJ2-5 | TRBV2 | . | CASSAGRETQYF | TGTGCCAGCAGTGCCGGGAGGGAGACCCAGTACTTC
. | TRBJ1-1 | TRBV19 | . | CASSSPDGKPYTEAFF | TGTGCCAGTAGTTCCCCCGACGGAAAGCCCTACACTGAAGCTTTCTTT
. | TRBJ1-1 | TRBV7-9 | . | CASSPSTRGNTEAFF | TGTGCCAGCAGCCCATCCACCAGGGGGAACACTGAAGCTTTCTTT
. | TRBJ1-1 | TRBV5-1 | once | CASSSTENTEAFF | TGCGCCAGCAGCTCGACAGAGAACACTGAAGCTTTCTTT
. | TRBJ2-2 | TRBV6-5 | once | CASSYSNREMGGELFF | TGTGCCAGCAGTTACTCAAACAGGGAAATGGGCGGGGAGCTGTTTTTT
TRBD1 | TRBJ2-7 | TRBV2 | . | CASSVPGQDAYEQYF | TGTGCCAGCAGCGTCCCGGGACAGGATGCCTACGAGCAGTACTTC
TRBD1 | TRBJ1-1 | TRBV4-1 | few | CASSRVQGAGTEAFF | TGCGCCAGCAGCCGCGTCCAGGGGGCGGGCACTGAAGCTTTCTTT
. | TRBJ1-2 | TRBV7-2 | few | CASSLVAGYGYTF | TGTGCCAGCAGCTTAGTAGCCGGCTATGGCTACACCTTC
. | TRBJ1-6 | TRBV6-5 | once | CASSGGRDNSPLHF | TGTGCCAGCAGCGGTGGGCGGGATAATTCACCCCTCCACTTT
. | TRBJ1-1 | TRBV2 | few | CASRLPGAQNTEAFF | TGTGCCAGCAGGCTACCCGGGGCTCAGAACACTGAAGCTTTCTTT
TRBD1 | TRBJ2-4 | TRBV6-5 | . | CASSYAGTGVNIQYF | TGTGCCAGCAGTTATGCCGGGACAGGGGTTAACATTCAGTACTTC
. | TRBJ1-5 | TRBV6-1 | . | CASTLGTGPWPQHF | TGTGCCAGCACCCTAGGAACAGGTCCCTGGCCCCAGCATTTT
. | TRBJ1-4 | TRBV5-4 | few | CASSPGDGYEKLFF | TGTGCCAGCAGCCCCGGGGACGGATATGAAAAACTGTTTTTT
. | TRBJ1-2 | TRBV29-1 | few | CSVDYGNYGYTF | TGCAGCGTTGACTACGGCAACTATGGCTACACCTTC
TRBD2 | TRBJ2-7 | TRBV25-1 | . | CASSERTSGPYEQYF | TGTGCCAGCAGTGAAAGGACTAGCGGCCCCTACGAGCAGTACTTC
. | TRBJ2-2 | TRBV6-1 | . | CASSIGELFF | TGTGCCAGCAGTATCGGGGAGCTGTTTTTT
TRBD1 | TRBJ1-1 | TRBV6-6 | once | CASSPGTENTEAFF | TGTGCCAGCAGTCCGGGGACAGAGAACACTGAAGCTTTCTTT
. | TRBJ1-2 | TRBV2 | once | CASSEASSYGYTF | TGTGCCAGCAGTGAAGCCTCCAGTTATGGCTACACCTTC
. | TRBJ1-5 | TRBV20-1 | . | CSAKRQQHF | TGCAGTGCTAAAAGACAGCAGCATTTT
TRBD2 | TRBJ2-7 | TRBV5-1 | . | CASSFLGGSSYEQYF | TGCGCCAGCAGCTTCCTGGGGGGGAGCTCCTACGAGCAGTACTTC
TRBD2 | TRBJ2-1 | TRBV5-1 | . | CASSLAGGRAFIGEQFF | TGCGCCAGCAGCTTGGCGGGCGGGAGGGCTTTCATCGGTGAGCAGTTCTTC
. | TRBJ2-7 | TRBV10-1 | . | CASSPVGAFFYEQYF | TGCGCCAGCAGTCCCGTGGGTGCTTTCTTCTACGAGCAGTACTTC
TRBD1 | TRBJ1-2 | TRBV5-3 | . | CARSPPGQYYGYTF | TGTGCCAGAAGTCCCCCGGGACAGTACTATGGCTACACCTTC
. | TRBJ1-1 | TRBV4-1 | medium-sized | CASSGRTENTEAFF | TGCGCCAGCAGCGGACGGACGGAGAACACTGAAGCTTTCTTT
. | TRBJ1-2 | TRBV11-2 | once | CASSLGAGDGYTF | TGTGCCAGCAGCTTAGGGGCCGGGGATGGCTACACCTTC
. | TRBJ1-2 | TRBV9 | . | CASSVDSSYGYTF | TGTGCCAGCAGCGTAGACAGCTCCTATGGCTACACCTTC
. | TRBJ2-7 | TRBV6-6 | . | CASRGRAYEQYF | TGTGCCAGCAGGGGCCGAGCCTACGAGCAGTACTTC
TRBD1 | TRBJ2-7 | TRBV6-5 | few | CASSSGTGGEQYF | TGTGCCAGCAGCTCCGGGACAGGGGGAGAGCAGTACTTC